The present TCR beta chain was sequenced within a study of T cell responses to AZD1222 COVID-19 vaccine. The CDR3 runs 13 residues. V was shortened by 1 base and J by 6 bases, with 9 bases between the two germline ends. CDR1 and CDR2 (germline): SNHLY, FYNNEI. Using immunoSEQ multiplex PCR, the repertoire was profiled, and TCRdb retains in-frame clones only, with some absent. The sample consists of fewer than 130,000 clones, approximately 94% of them appearing once. Some second doses came at about 4 weeks and others at about 12 weeks; these were pooled. Sample: peripheral blood, taken 28 days after the second AZD1222 dose. The source is an adult who received the AZD1222 COVID-19 vaccine. The gene calls are TRBV2 and TRBJ1-1; unclear D gene. The CDR3 loop is CASSEVSVPEAFF. CDR3 nucleotide sequence: TGTGCCAGCAGTGAAGTTTCGGTCCCTGAAGCTTTCTTT.